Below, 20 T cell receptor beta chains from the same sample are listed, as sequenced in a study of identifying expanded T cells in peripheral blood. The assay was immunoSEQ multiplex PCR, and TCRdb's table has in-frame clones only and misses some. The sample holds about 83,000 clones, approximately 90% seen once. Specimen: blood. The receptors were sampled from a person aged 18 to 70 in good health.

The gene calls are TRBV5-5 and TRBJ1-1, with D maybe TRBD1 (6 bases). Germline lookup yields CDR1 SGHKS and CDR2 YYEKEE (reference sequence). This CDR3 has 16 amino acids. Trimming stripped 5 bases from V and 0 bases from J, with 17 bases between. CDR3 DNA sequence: TGTGCCAGCAGGCGCCACGGGGGCTCGGTGAACACTGAAGCTTTCTTT. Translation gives CASRRHGGSVNTEAFF. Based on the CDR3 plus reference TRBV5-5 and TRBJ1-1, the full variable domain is DAGVTQSPTHLIKTRGQQVTLRCSPISGHKSVSWYQQVLGQGPQFIFQYYEKEERGRGNFPDRFSARQFPNYSSELNVNALLLGDSALYLCASRRHGGSVNTEAFFGQGTRLTVV.

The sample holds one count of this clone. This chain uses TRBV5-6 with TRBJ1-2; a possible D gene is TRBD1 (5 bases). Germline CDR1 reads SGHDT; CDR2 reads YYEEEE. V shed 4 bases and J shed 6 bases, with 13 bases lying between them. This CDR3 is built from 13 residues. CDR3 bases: TGTGCCAGCAGCCGCGACAAGGGGCATGGCTACACCTTC. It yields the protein CASSRDKGHGYTF.

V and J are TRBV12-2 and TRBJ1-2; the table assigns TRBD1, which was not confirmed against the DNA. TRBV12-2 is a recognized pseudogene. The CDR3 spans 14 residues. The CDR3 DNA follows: TGTGCAAGTCGCTCGGACAAACCGACAGGAGGCTACACCTTC. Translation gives CASRSDKPTGGYTF.

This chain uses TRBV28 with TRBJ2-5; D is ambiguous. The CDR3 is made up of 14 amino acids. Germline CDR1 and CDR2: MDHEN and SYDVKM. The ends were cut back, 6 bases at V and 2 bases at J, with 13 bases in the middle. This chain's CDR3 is CASRTVARQETQYF. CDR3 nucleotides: TGTGCCAGCAGGACGGTTGCGCGACAAGAGACCCAGTACTTC.

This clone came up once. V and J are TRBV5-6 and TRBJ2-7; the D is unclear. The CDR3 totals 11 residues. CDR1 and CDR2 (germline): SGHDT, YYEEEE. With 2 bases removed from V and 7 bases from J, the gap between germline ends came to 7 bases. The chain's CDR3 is CASSLAGEQYF. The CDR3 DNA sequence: TGTGCCAGCAGCTTAGCAGGAGAGCAGTACTTC.

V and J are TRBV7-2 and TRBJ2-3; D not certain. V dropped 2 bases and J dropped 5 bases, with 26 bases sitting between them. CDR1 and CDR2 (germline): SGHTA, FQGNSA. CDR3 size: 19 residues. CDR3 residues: CASSLRAKTSRVSEDTQYF. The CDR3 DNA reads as TGTGCCAGCAGCTTACGTGCGAAGACCTCCCGAGTGTCAGAAGATACGCAGTATTTT.

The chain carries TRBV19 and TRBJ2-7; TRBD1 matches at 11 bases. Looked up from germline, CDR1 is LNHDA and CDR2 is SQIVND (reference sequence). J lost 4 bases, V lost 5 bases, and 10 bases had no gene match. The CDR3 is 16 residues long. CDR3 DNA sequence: TGTGCCAGTAGTGTGGACGGCGGGACAGGGGGGTACGAGCAGTACTTC. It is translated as CASSVDGGTGGYEQYF.

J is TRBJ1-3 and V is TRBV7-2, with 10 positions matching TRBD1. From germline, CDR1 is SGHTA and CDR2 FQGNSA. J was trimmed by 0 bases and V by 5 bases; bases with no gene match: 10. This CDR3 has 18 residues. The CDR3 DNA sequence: TGTGCCAGCAGCCGGACAGGGGGTAATCTCTACTCTGGAAACACCATATATTTT. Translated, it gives CASSRTGGNLYSGNTIYF.

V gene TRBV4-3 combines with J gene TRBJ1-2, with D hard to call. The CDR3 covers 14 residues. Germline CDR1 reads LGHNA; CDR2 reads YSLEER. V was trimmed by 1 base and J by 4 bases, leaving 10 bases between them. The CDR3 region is CASSQGGSGYGYTF. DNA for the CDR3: TGCGCCAGCAGCCAAGGAGGCTCTGGCTATGGCTACACCTTC.

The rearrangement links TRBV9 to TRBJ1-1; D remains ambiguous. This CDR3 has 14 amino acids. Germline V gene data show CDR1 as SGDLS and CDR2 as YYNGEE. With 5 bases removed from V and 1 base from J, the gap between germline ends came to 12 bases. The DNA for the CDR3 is TGTGCCAGCAGGTGGTGGCGAACGAACACTGAAGCTTTCTTT. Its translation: CASRWWRTNTEAFF.

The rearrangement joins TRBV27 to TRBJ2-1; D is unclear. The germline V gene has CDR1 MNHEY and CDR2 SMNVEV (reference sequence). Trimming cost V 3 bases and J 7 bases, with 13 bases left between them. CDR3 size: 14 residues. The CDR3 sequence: CASSLSLGLNEQFF. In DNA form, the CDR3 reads TGTGCCAGCAGTTTGAGTTTAGGGTTGAATGAGCAGTTCTTC.

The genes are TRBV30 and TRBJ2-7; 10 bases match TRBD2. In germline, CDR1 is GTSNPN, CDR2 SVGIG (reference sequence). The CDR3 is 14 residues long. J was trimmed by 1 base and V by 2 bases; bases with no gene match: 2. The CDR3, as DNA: TGTGCCTGGAGTAGCGGGGGGGCTTCCTACGAGCAGTACTTC. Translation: CAWSSGGASYEQYF. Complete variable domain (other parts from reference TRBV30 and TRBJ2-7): SQTIHQWPATLVQPVGSPLSLECTVEGTSNPNLYWYRQAAGRGLQLLFYSVGIGQISSEVPQNLSASRPQDRQFILSSKKLLLSDSGFYLCAWSSGGASYEQYFGPGTRLTVT.

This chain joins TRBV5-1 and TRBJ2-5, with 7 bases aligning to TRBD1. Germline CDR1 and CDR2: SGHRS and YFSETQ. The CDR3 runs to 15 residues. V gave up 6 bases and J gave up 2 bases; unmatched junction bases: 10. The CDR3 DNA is TGCGCCAGCAACCCCGGACAGGAGAAACAAGAGACCCAGTACTTC. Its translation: CASNPGQEKQETQYF.

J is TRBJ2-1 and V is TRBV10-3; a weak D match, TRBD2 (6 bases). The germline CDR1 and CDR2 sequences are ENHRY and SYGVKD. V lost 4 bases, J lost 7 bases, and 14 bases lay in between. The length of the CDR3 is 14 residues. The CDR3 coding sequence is TGTGCCATCAGTGGGAACAGAGCGGGTAATGAGCAGTTCTTC. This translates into CAISGNRAGNEQFF.

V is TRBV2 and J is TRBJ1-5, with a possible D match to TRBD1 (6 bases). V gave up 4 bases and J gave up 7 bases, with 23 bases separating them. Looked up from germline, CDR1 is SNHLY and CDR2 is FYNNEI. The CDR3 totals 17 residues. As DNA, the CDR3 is TGTGCCAGCAGTGCCAACCCGGGGGGGGCGAGGGTGCAGCCCCAGCATTTT. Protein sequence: CASSANPGGARVQPQHF. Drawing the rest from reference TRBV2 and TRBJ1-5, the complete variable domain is EPEVTQTPSHQVTQMGQEVILRCVPISNHLYFYWYRQILGQKVEFLVSFYNNEISEKSEIFDDQFSVERPDGSNFTLKIRSTKLEDSAMYFCASSANPGGARVQPQHFGDGTRLSIL.

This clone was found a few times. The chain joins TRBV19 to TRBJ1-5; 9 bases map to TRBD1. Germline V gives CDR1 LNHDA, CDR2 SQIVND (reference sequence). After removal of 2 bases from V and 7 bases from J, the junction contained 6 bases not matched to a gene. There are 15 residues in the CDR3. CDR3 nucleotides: TGTGCCAGTAGTATATGGGGACAGGGAGGCCAGCCCCAGCATTTT. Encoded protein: CASSIWGQGGQPQHF.

The CDR3: CASSESRGDYGYTF. The CDR3 DNA is TGTGCCAGCAGTGAATCGCGGGGGGACTATGGCTACACCTTC. V gene TRBV6-1 combines with J gene TRBJ1-2; D possibly corresponds to TRBD1 (5 bases). Looked up from germline, CDR1 is MNHNS and CDR2 is SASEGT. Trimming stripped 2 bases from V and 3 bases from J, with 10 bases between. This CDR3 region has 14 residues.

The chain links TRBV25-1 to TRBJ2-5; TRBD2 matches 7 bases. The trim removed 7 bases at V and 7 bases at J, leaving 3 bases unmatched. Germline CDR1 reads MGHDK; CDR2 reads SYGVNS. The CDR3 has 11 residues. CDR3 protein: CASKREGTQYF. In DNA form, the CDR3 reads TGTGCCAGCAAGAGGGAGGGGACCCAGTACTTC.

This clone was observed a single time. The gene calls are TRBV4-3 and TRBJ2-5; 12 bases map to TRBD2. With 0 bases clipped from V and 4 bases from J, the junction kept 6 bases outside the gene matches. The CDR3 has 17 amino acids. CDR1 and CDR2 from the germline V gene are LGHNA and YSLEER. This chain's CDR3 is CASSQDPLAGGGETQYF. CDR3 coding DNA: TGCGCCAGCAGCCAAGACCCTCTAGCGGGAGGGGGAGAGACCCAGTACTTC.

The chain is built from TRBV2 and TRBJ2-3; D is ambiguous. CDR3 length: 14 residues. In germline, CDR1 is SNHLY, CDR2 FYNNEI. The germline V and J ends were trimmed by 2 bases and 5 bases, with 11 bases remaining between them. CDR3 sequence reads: CASSESSFEDTQYF. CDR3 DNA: TGTGCCAGCAGTGAATCGAGTTTTGAAGATACGCAGTATTTT.